Listed below are T cell receptor beta chains from one sample, sequenced in a study of T cell responses to AZD1222 COVID-19 vaccine. The protocol was immunoSEQ multiplex PCR, while the TCRdb copy is restricted to in-frame clones and leaves out a portion. The sample yields about 150,000 clones, around four fifths seen once. Sequencing used peripheral blood, obtained on day 0 of MenACWY control vaccination. These receptor sequences come from an adult in good health. Both conserved end residues are part of each CDR3. Each record gives: D gene, clone size, J gene, V gene, CDR3 protein, CDR3 DNA. The D gene is left open where the match is weak. Size tells how often a clone was seen (once, few, many) or the class of an expanded clone, and some rows leave it out.

- - TRBJ1-2 TRBV4-2 CASSQGDSGGYGYTF TGTGCCAGCAGCCAAGGAGATAGCGGGGGCTATGGCTACACCTTC
- - TRBJ1-4 TRBV7-7 CASSLAVGGNEKLFF TGTGCCAGCAGCTTAGCAGTGGGGGGGAATGAAAAACTGTTTTTT
- - TRBJ1-4 TRBV9 CASSASGLPYEKLFF TGTGCCAGCAGCGCCTCGGGACTCCCATATGAAAAACTGTTTTTT
- - TRBJ1-6 TRBV5-1 CASSTEGKASPLHF TGCGCCAGCAGCACCGAGGGTAAGGCTTCACCCCTCCACTTT
TRBD1 - TRBJ2-3 TRBV27 CASSLFQGEDTQYF TGTGCCAGCAGTTTATTCCAGGGGGAGGATACGCAGTATTTT
TRBD1 few TRBJ2-7 TRBV7-3 CASSLGTGLEQYF TGTGCCAGCAGCCTAGGGACAGGGCTTGAGCAGTACTTC
- - TRBJ1-2 TRBV6-5 CAIKGQNYGYTF TGTGCCATAAAAGGACAGAACTATGGCTACACCTTC
- - TRBJ1-2 TRBV18 CASSPDKTYGYTF TGTGCCAGCTCACCAGACAAGACCTATGGCTACACCTTC
- - TRBJ2-1 TRBV9 CASSVGQTTYNEQFF TGTGCCAGCAGCGTAGGGCAGACCACCTACAATGAGCAGTTCTTC
TRBD2 few TRBJ2-2 TRBV5-1 CASSLREGLYSNTGELFF TGCGCCAGCAGCTTAAGGGAGGGGTTGTATTCGAACACCGGGGAGCTGTTTTTT
TRBD2 - TRBJ2-4 TRBV18 CASSPPAAGGRNIQYF TGTGCCAGCTCACCACCTGCGGCGGGGGGGCGAAACATTCAGTACTTC
TRBD1 - TRBJ1-1 TRBV19 CASSIGTGNTEAFF TGTGCCAGTAGTATCGGGACAGGGAACACTGAAGCTTTCTTT
- - TRBJ2-5 TRBV5-5 CASSLAAGGETQYF TGTGCCAGCAGCTTGGCGGCAGGAGGGGAGACCCAGTACTTC
- - TRBJ1-5 TRBV7-8 CASSFQHDNQPQHF TGTGCCAGCAGCTTCCAGCACGACAATCAGCCCCAGCATTTT
- once TRBJ1-2 TRBV19 CASSEDWGWNYGYTF TGTGCCAGTTCTGAAGATTGGGGATGGAACTATGGCTACACCTTC
TRBD1 - TRBJ2-1 TRBV7-3 CASSFLTGGNEQFF TGTGCCAGCAGCTTTTTGACAGGGGGTAATGAGCAGTTCTTC
- - TRBJ2-7 TRBV5-6 CASSYSYSAIYEQYF TGTGCCAGCAGTTATAGCTACTCCGCGATCTACGAGCAGTACTTC
- - TRBJ1-2 TRBV3-1/TRBV3-2 CASSQARNTGSGYTF TGTGCCAGCAGCCAAGCCCGCAACACAGGGTCTGGCTACACCTTC
TRBD1 - TRBJ2-5 TRBV7-9 CASGAGGVERETQYF TGTGCCAGCGGTGCAGGGGGAGTGGAAAGAGAGACCCAGTACTTC
- - TRBJ1-3 TRBV7-9 CATPGGDSAGNTIYF TGTGCCACACCCGGGGGGGACTCTGCTGGAAACACCATATATTTT
- - TRBJ2-3 TRBV15 CATSNSYEKTQADTQYF TGTGCCACCAGCAACTCCTACGAGAAGACACAGGCTGATACGCAGTATTTT
- - TRBJ2-3 TRBV27 CASRERGSTDTQYF TGTGCCAGCAGGGAAAGGGGTAGCACAGATACGCAGTATTTT
- - TRBJ2-1 TRBV2 CASKAASSYNEQFF TGTGCCAGCAAGGCGGCTAGCTCCTACAATGAGCAGTTCTTC
TRBD2 - TRBJ2-1 TRBV7-2 CASSLGGTRGNEQFF TGTGCCAGCAGCTTAGGTGGGACTAGGGGCAATGAGCAGTTCTTC
- - TRBJ1-5 TRBV19 CASTRAPIQGYRSNQPQHF TGTGCCAGTACCAGAGCGCCAATTCAGGGTTATAGGAGCAATCAGCCCCAGCATTTT
TRBD2 - TRBJ2-5 TRBV3-1/TRBV3-2 CASSLSGVEGTQYF TGTGCCAGCAGCCTTAGCGGGGTCGAGGGGACCCAGTACTTC